This TCR beta chain appears in the sequencing data of a study of cytomegalovirus exposure and HLA in healthy donors. Study-wide results and caveats: Later analysis suggested most CMV-associated TCR beta chains were HLA-restricted. Association of around 17,000 TCR beta sequences with HLA alleles was found at 0.05 false discovery rate in a later analysis.

Healthy people donating bone marrow made up the donors. Use of 60 Vbeta and 13 Jbeta primers characterized the PCR. Only in-frame clones appear in the TCRdb table, and some are missing; sequencing was by immunoSEQ multiplex PCR. The profile shows about 110,000 clones, 70% of them singletons. The V gene's germline CDR1 is SNHLY and CDR2 FYNNEI. This CDR3 has 15 residues. This clone was recorded only once. Its antigen is unidentified. At one of its ends the junction is not consistent with the germline gene, which may arise from a read error. Sequenced material: PBMCs. This sequence was found in a man aged 25-40 years in good health and CMV-seropositive. V usage is TRBV2 and J usage is TRBJ1-5, with 11 bases fitting TRBD1. The CDR3 loop reads CASSGTGGINQSQHF. For the CDR3, the DNA is TGTGCCAGCAGTGGGACAGGGGGCATTAATCAGTCCCAGCATTTT.